Below, 4 T cell receptor beta chains from the same sample are listed, as sequenced in a study of response to subunit inactivated influenza vaccine. Each CDR3 protein is one row after TCRdb ran MiXCR on the RT-PCR reads. Among 860,000 or so distinct CDR3 sequences listed, 21% were seen once. The specimen comprised PBMCs from blood, sampled approximately 5 days after vaccination. The receptors were gathered from a man between 45 and 60 years old who received an inactivated influenza vaccine.

Ten or more counts support this clonotype. This chain connects TRBV12-3 or TRBV12-4 to TRBJ1-1; D is ambiguous. V was shortened by 7 bases and J by 1 base, with 13 bases between the two germline ends. CDR3 length: 14 amino acids. CDR3 sequence (DNA): TGTGCCAGCACCCCGGGCGGCGGGAACACTGAAGCTTTCTTT. Protein: CASTPGGGNTEAFF.

This clonotype was counted between two and nine times. J is TRBJ2-5 and V is TRBV7-2; 13 bases align to TRBD2. V dropped 4 bases and J dropped 5; count of bases not matched to a gene: 7. CDR1 SGHTA and CDR2 FQGNSA come from the germline V gene. This CDR3 has 16 residues. The CDR3 sequence: CASSSLLAGGLETQYF. The CDR3 nucleotides are TGTGCCAGCAGCTCCCTACTAGCGGGGGGGCTGGAGACCCAGTACTTC. The full variable domain, rest sourced from reference TRBV7-2 and TRBJ2-5, is GAGVSQSPSNKVTEKGKDVELRCDPISGHTALYWYRQSLGQGLEFLIYFQGNSAPDKSGLPSDRFSAERTGGSVSTLTIQRTQQEDSAVYLCASSSLLAGGLETQYFGPGTRLLVL.

Concerning this clonotype: One junction end does not reproduce the germline sequence, and a read error may be involved. The chain is built from TRBV28 and TRBJ2-3; 8 positions match TRBD1. This CDR3 has 15 amino acids. CDR1 is MDHEN and CDR2 is SYDVKM in the germline V gene. The CDR3 reads CASSLRTGKLGTRYF. The CDR3 DNA reads as TGTGCCAGCAGTTTACGGACAGGGAAGCTTGGTACGCGGTATTTT.

V is TRBV7-2 and J is TRBJ2-2; D is unresolved. This CDR3 has 17 amino acids. The germline V gene has CDR1 SGHTA and CDR2 FQGNSA. Trimming stripped 6 bases from V and 0 bases from J, with 17 bases between. CDR3 DNA sequence: TGTGCCAGCAGTCTCTTCGGCGGCAGCTCGAACACCGGGGAGCTGTTTTTT. Translation: CASSLFGGSSNTGELFF.